The 12 T cell receptor beta chains in this list originate from one sample, sequenced in a study of blood T cell repertoires in COVID-19. Profiling relied on immunoSEQ multiplex PCR, and the TCRdb table lists in-frame clones only, not all of them. The sample holds around 100,000 clones, roughly nine tenths seen once. The specimen was peripheral blood. Source of these receptors: a woman aged 80 or over with acute or convalescent COVID-19.

The rearrangement joins TRBV3-1 (or the pseudogene TRBV3-2) to TRBJ1-6, with D possibly being TRBD1 (6 bases). CDR3 size: 13 residues. Germline V gene lookup returns CDR1 LGHDT and CDR2 YNNKEL (reference sequence). V was pared by 4 bases and J by 9 bases, with 10 bases between. Here the CDR3 reads CASSLGQISPLHF. CDR3 DNA sequence: TGTGCCAGCAGCCTTGGACAGATTTCACCCCTCCACTTT.

The V gene is TRBV5-6, the J gene TRBJ1-2; weak D call: TRBD1 (6 bases). CDR1 is SGHDT, CDR2 YYEEEE, per germline. V was trimmed by 2 bases and J by 4 bases, leaving 9 bases between them. The CDR3 loop spans 13 amino acids. The DNA for the CDR3 is TGTGCCAGCAGCTTTACAGGGCTCTATGGCTACACCTTC. As protein: CASSFTGLYGYTF. The full variable domain, with the rest looked up from reference TRBV5-6 and TRBJ1-2, is DAGVTQSPTHLIKTRGQQVTLRCSPKSGHDTVSWYQQALGQGPQFIFQYYEEEERQRGNFPDRFSGHQFPNYSSELNVNALLLGDSALYLCASSFTGLYGYTFGSGTRLTVV.

In its sample, this clone was seen once. The J gene is TRBJ1-6, the V gene TRBV12-3 or TRBV12-4, with D maybe TRBD1 (5 bases). The CDR3 consists of 13 residues. V gave up 4 bases and J gave up 7 bases, with 8 bases separating them. CDR3 in amino acids: CASSSNRNSPLHF. The CDR3 nucleotides are TGTGCCAGCAGTTCCAACAGGAATTCACCCCTCCACTTT.

The chain has TRBV6-5 and TRBJ1-1; D remains ambiguous. Trimming stripped 5 bases from V and 4 bases from J, with 14 bases between. The germline V gene encodes CDR1 MNHEY and CDR2 SVGAGI. CDR3 length: 14 amino acids. This chain's CDR3 is CASSPPRPATEAFF. CDR3 nucleotide sequence: TGTGCCAGCAGTCCACCCAGGCCGGCCACTGAAGCTTTCTTT.

The chain joins TRBV3-1 (or the pseudogene TRBV3-2) to TRBJ2-5, with 9 bases matching TRBD2. After removal of 0 bases from V and 2 bases from J, the junction contained 7 bases not matched to a gene. The CDR3 is made up of 17 amino acids. The germline V gene has CDR1 LGHDT and CDR2 YNNKEL (reference sequence). The CDR3 sequence: CASSQDDGLALQETQYF. CDR3 nucleotides: TGTGCCAGCAGCCAAGACGACGGACTAGCGCTACAAGAGACCCAGTACTTC.

The chain is built from TRBV5-1 and TRBJ2-6; D perhaps matches TRBD1 (6 bases). The CDR3 is 16 amino acids. The germline V gene has CDR1 SGHRS and CDR2 YFSETQ. The germline V and J ends were trimmed by 3 bases and 1 base, with 11 bases remaining between them. In DNA form, the CDR3 reads TGCGCCAGCAGCTACGTACAGGGTTCTGGGGCCAACGTCCTGACTTTC. Its translation: CASSYVQGSGANVLTF.

The rearrangement uses TRBV5-1 and TRBJ1-5; D is possibly TRBD1 (6 bases). CDR3 length: 15 residues. From germline, CDR1 is SGHRS and CDR2 YFSETQ. V lost 4 bases to trimming and J lost 0 bases, with 11 bases between them. The CDR3 loop reads CASSPEGDSNQPQHF. DNA for the CDR3: TGCGCCAGCAGCCCCGAGGGGGATAGCAATCAGCCCCAGCATTTT.

The V and J genes are TRBV6-2 or TRBV6-3 and TRBJ1-1, with D perhaps matching TRBD1 (6 bases). The CDR3 has 14 residues. Germline-derived CDR1 and CDR2 are MNHEY and SVGEGT. The V gene lost 0 bases and the J gene lost 4 bases, with 9 bases spanning the gap. The CDR3 loop is CASSYSQGFTEAFF. In nucleotides, the CDR3 is TGTGCCAGCAGTTACTCACAGGGTTTCACTGAAGCTTTCTTT.

The chain links TRBV29-1 to TRBJ1-2; D is unresolved. Germline V lookup: CDR1 SQVTM, CDR2 ANQGSEA. This CDR3 is 12 amino acids long. Trimming stripped 0 bases from V and 4 bases from J, with 6 bases between. The CDR3 here is CSVEDLLYGYTF. DNA of the CDR3: TGCAGCGTTGAAGATCTCCTCTATGGCTACACCTTC.

The table lists this clone with many counts. The chain recombines TRBV15 with TRBJ2-5; TRBD1 matches at 7 bases. This CDR3 comprises 14 residues. After removal of 3 bases from V and 5 bases from J, the junction contained 6 bases not matched to a gene. Germline CDR1 LNHNV, CDR2 YYDKDF (reference sequence). The CDR3 DNA is TGTGCCACCAGCAGGACAGGGAGATGGGAGACCCAGTACTTC. This translates into CATSRTGRWETQYF.

This sequence joins TRBV19 and TRBJ2-7; a possible D gene is TRBD1 (6 bases). The germline V and J ends were trimmed by 6 bases and 4 bases, with 13 bases remaining between them. CDR3 length: 13 residues. CDR1 and CDR2 from the germline V gene are LNHDA and SQIVND (reference sequence). In DNA form, the CDR3 reads TGTGCCAGTAGCATCAACAGGGTTTACGAGCAGTACTTC. It translates to CASSINRVYEQYF.

The rearrangement joins TRBV10-3 to TRBJ1-2, with a possible D match to TRBD1 (5 bases). Deletions cut 1 base from V and 7 bases from J, with 16 bases between. The CDR3 is 15 residues long. Germline values: CDR1 ENHRY, CDR2 SYGVKD. The chain's CDR3 is CAISELGPAISGYTF. The CDR3 DNA follows: TGTGCCATCAGTGAGTTGGGGCCCGCCATTTCTGGCTACACCTTC.